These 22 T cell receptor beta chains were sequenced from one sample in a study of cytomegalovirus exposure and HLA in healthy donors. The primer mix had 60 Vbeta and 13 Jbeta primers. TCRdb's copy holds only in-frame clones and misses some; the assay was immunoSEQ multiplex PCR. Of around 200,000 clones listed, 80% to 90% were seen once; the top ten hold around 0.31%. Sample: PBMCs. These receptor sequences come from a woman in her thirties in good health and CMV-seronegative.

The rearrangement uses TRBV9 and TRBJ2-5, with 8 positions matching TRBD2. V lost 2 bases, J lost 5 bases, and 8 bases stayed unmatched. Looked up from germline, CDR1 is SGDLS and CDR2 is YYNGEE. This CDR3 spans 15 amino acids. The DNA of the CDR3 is TGTGCCAGCAGCGTCTCAGCGGGAGTATTCGAGACCCAGTACTTC. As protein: CASSVSAGVFETQYF.

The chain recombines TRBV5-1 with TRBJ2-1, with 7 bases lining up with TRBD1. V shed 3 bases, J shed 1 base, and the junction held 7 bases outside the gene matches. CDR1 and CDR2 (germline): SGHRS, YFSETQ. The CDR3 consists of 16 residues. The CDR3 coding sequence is TGCGCCAGCAGCTACCCGACAGGGCCTTCCTACAATGAGCAGTTCTTC. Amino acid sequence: CASSYPTGPSYNEQFF.

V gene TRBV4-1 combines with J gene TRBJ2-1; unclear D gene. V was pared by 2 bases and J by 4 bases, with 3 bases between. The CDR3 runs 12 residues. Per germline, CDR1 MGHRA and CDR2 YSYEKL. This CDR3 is CASSQLYNEQFF. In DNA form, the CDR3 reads TGCGCCAGCAGCCAACTTTACAATGAGCAGTTCTTC.

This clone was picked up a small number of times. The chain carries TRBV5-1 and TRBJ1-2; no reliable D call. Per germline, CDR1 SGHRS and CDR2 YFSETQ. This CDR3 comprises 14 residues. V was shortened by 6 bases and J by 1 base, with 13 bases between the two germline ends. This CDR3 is CASTETGSNYGYTF. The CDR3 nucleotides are TGCGCCAGCACCGAAACCGGGAGTAACTATGGCTACACCTTC.

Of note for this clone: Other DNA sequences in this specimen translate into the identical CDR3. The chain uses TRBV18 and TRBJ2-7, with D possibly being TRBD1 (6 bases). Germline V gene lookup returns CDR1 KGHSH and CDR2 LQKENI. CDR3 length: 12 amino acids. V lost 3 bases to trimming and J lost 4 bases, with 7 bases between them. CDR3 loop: CASSPDSYEQYF. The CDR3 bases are TGTGCCAGCTCACCGGACAGTTACGAGCAGTACTTC.

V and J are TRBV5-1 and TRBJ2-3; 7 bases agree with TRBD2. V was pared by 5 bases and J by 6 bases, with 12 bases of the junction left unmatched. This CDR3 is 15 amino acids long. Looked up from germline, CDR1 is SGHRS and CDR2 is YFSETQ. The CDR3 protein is CASRELGLLTDTQYF. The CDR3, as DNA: TGCGCCAGCAGGGAACTGGGACTACTCACGGATACGCAGTATTTT. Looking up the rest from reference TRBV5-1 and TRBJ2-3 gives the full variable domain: KAGVTQTPRYLIKTRGQQVTLSCSPISGHRSVSWYQQTPGQGLQFLFEYFSETQRNKGNFPGRFSGRQFSNSRSEMNVSTLELGDSALYLCASRELGLLTDTQYFGPGTRLTVL.

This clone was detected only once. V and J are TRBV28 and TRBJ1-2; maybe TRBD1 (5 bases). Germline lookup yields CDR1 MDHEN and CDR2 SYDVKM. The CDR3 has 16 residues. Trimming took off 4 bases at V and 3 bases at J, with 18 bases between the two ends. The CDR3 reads CASSSTKGWEDYGYTF. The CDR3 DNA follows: TGTGCCAGCAGTTCCACGAAGGGGTGGGAGGACTATGGCTACACCTTC.

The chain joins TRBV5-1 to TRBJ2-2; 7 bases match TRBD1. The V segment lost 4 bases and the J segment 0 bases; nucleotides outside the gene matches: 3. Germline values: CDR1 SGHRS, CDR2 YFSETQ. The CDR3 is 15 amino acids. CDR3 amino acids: CASSPGGTNTGELFF. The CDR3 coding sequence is TGCGCCAGCAGCCCAGGGGGAACGAACACCGGGGAGCTGTTTTTT.

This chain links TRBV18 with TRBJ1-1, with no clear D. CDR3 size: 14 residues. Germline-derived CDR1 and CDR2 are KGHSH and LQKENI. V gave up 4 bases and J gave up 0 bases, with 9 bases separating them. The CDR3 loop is CASSHSSVNTEAFF. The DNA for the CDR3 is TGTGCCAGCTCACACTCAAGCGTGAACACTGAAGCTTTCTTT.

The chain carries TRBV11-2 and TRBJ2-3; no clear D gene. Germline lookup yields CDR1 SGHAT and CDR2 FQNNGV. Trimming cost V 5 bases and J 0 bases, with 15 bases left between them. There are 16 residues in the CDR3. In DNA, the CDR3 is TGTGCCAGCAGCCCTTCCGTGGGCGACAGCACAGATACGCAGTATTTT. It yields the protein CASSPSVGDSTDTQYF. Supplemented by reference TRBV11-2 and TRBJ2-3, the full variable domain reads EAGVAQSPRYKIIEKRQSVAFWCNPISGHATLYWYQQILGQGPKLLIQFQNNGVVDDSQLPKDRFSAERLKGVDSTLKIQPAKLEDSAVYLCASSPSVGDSTDTQYFGPGTRLTVL.

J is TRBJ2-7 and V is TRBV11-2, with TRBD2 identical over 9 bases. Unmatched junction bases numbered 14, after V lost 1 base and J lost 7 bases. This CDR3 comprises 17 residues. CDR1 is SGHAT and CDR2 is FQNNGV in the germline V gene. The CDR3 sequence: CASSLAVGSGGPWEQYF. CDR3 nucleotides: TGTGCCAGCAGCTTAGCGGTGGGTAGCGGGGGCCCTTGGGAGCAGTACTTC.

This chain's CDR3 is CATSRRGTSLREQYF. The DNA of the CDR3 is TGTGCCACCAGCAGAAGGGGAACATCGCTACGGGAGCAGTACTTC. This chain links TRBV15 with TRBJ2-7; tentative D call: TRBD1 (5 bases). Germline V gene lookup returns CDR1 LNHNV and CDR2 YYDKDF (reference sequence). V was trimmed by 2 bases and J by 7 bases, leaving 18 bases between them. The CDR3 is 15 amino acids. Drawing the rest from reference TRBV15 and TRBJ2-7, the complete variable domain is DAMVIQNPRYQVTQFGKPVTLSCSQTLNHNVMYWYQQKSSQAPKLLFHYYDKDFNNEADTPDNFQSRRPNTSFCFLDIRSPGLGDTAMYLCATSRRGTSLREQYFGPGTRLTVT.

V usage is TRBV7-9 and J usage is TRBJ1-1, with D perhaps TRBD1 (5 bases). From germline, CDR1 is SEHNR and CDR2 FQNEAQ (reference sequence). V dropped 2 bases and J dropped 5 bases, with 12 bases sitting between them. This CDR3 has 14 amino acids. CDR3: CASSLLGRETEAFF. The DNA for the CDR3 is TGTGCCAGCAGCTTACTGGGGCGCGAAACTGAAGCTTTCTTT.

The CDR3 nucleotides read TGTGCCAGCAGTATAAGGACAGGGGCCGTTTCTGAGCAGTACTTC. Translated, it gives CASSIRTGAVSEQYF. The J gene is TRBJ2-7, the V gene TRBV28, with TRBD1 matching 9 bases. This CDR3 has 15 residues. Germline values: CDR1 MDHEN, CDR2 SYDVKM. V was pared by 5 bases and J by 7 bases, with 12 bases of the junction left unmatched.

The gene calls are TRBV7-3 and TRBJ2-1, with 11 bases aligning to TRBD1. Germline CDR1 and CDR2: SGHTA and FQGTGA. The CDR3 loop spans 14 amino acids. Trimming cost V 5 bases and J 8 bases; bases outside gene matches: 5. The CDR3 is CASSPGTGGHEQFF. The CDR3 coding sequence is TGTGCCAGCAGCCCGGGGACAGGGGGTCATGAGCAGTTCTTC.

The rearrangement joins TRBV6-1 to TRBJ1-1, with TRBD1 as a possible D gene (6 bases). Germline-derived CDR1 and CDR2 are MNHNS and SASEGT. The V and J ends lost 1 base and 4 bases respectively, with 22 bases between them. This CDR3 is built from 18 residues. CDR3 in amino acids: CASSEVGAGGAGGTEAFF. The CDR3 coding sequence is TGTGCCAGCAGTGAAGTGGGGGCGGGGGGAGCCGGGGGCACTGAAGCTTTCTTT.

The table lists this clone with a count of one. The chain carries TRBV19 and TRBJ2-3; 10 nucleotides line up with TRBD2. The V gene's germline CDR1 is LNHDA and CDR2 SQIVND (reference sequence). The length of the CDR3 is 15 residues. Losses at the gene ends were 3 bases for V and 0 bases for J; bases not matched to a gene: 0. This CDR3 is CASSMGLASTDTQYF. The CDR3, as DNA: TGTGCCAGTAGTATGGGACTAGCGAGCACAGATACGCAGTATTTT.

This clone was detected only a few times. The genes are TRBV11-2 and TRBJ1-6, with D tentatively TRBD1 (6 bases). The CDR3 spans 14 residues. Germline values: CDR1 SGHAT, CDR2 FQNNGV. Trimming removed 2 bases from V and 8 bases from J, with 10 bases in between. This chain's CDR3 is CASSLSGVDSPLHF. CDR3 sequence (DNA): TGTGCCAGCAGCTTATCAGGGGTTGATTCACCCCTCCACTTT.

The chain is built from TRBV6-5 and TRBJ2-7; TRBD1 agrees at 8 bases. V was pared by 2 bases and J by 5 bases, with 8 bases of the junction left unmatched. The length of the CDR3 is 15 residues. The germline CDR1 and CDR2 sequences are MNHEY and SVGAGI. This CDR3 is CASSYRGQGMNEQYF. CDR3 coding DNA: TGTGCCAGCAGTTACCGAGGACAGGGAATGAACGAGCAGTACTTC.

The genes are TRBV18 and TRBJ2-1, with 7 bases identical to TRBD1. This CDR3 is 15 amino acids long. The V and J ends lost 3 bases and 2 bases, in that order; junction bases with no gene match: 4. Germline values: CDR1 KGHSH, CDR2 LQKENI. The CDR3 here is CASSPDRYAYNEQFF. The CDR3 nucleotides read TGTGCCAGCTCACCGGACAGGTACGCCTACAATGAGCAGTTCTTC.

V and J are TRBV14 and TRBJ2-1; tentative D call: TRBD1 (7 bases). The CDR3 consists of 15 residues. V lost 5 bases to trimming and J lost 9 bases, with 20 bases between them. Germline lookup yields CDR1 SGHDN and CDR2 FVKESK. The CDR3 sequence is CASSTRQGGNSEQFF. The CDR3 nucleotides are TGTGCCAGCAGCACCCGACAGGGCGGGAATAGTGAGCAGTTCTTC.

The CDR3 region is CASSKQGRNAAEQFF. DNA for the CDR3: TGTGCCAGCTCCAAACAGGGTAGAAACGCCGCTGAGCAGTTCTTC. The J gene is TRBJ2-1, the V gene TRBV18, with a possible D match to TRBD1 (6 bases). This CDR3 has 15 residues. The germline CDR1 and CDR2 sequences are KGHSH and LQKENI. Between the trimmed V and J ends, which lost 6 bases and 9 bases, there was a span of 21 bases.